These 18 T cell receptor beta chains came from one sample sequenced in a study of tumor-infiltrating lymphocytes in primary liver carcinoma. In addition to blood RNA drawn from unsorted whole blood, germline DNA was extracted. Priming with a constant-region primer yielded TCR beta cDNA from about 540 ng total RNA. Generation of the TCR beta libraries relied on three nested multiplex PCR rounds using slightly modified ARM-PCR. Investigators reported that the first two PCR rounds, at 10 to 11 cycles each, used TRBV1-TRBV30 forward primers with a C-beta reverse primer. TCRdb reprocessed the multiplex PCR reads with MiXCR, giving one entry per CDR3 protein. The profile shows 250,000 to 400,000 distinct CDR3 sequences, 65% of them singletons. Sequencing input: peripheral blood. Receptors originate from a man between 35 and 55 years old with primary liver carcinoma and hepatitis B virus infection.

The rearrangement joins TRBV6-1 to TRBJ1-1, with 7 positions matching TRBD1. The CDR3 extends over 15 amino acids. CDR1 is MNHNS, CDR2 SASEGT, per germline. V lost 6 bases and J lost 2; bases outside the gene matches: 9. CDR3 amino acids: CASRLFRDSNTEAFF. The CDR3 region has the DNA TGTGCCAGCAGGCTCTTCCGGGACAGTAACACTGAAGCTTTCTTT.

Notes on this clonotype: A read error is possible here, since a much larger clone lies one base away. The chain recombines TRBV6-2 or TRBV6-3 with TRBJ1-5; D is ambiguous. The CDR3 has 15 residues. Germline V gives CDR1 MNHEY, CDR2 SVGEGT. The V end was cut by 2 bases, the J end by 0 bases, with 8 bases between. The CDR3 region has the DNA TGTGCCAGCAGTTACGAGGATTATAGCAATCAGCCCCAGCATTTT. Translated: CASSYEDYSNQPQHF.

The V call is TRBV7-8, the J call TRBJ2-7; 14 nucleotides line up with TRBD2. The CDR3 has 17 amino acids. The germline V gene encodes CDR1 SGHVS and CDR2 FQNEAQ. The J segment lost 2 bases and the V segment lost 5 bases, leaving 8 bases of the junction unmatched. CDR3 DNA sequence: TGTGCCAGCAGCCGGACTAGCGGGAGGCTCGTTACCTACGAGCAGTACTTC. It specifies CASSRTSGRLVTYEQYF.

As regards this clonotype: Germline is not matched at one junction end, which may reflect a read error. Here the CDR3 reads CVSSLATGNYEQYF. The CDR3 DNA sequence: TGCGTCAGCAGCTTGGCCACAGGGAACTACGAGCAGTACTTC. The rearrangement uses TRBV5-1 and TRBJ2-7, with a possible D match to TRBD1 (6 bases). Germline assignment: CDR1 SGHRS and CDR2 YFSETQ. CDR3 size: 14 residues.

As concerns this clonotype: One end of the junction is discordant with germline, which a read error may explain. J is TRBJ1-6 and V is TRBV5-4; D is undetermined. Looked up from germline, CDR1 is SGHNT and CDR2 is YYREEE (reference sequence). The CDR3 sequence is 12 residues long. CDR3: CASSHDNSPIHF. The CDR3 nucleotides read TGTGCCAGTAGCCACGATAATTCACCCATCCACTTT. Based on the CDR3 plus reference TRBV5-4 and TRBJ1-6, the full variable domain is ETGVTQSPTHLIKTRGQQVTLRCSSQSGHNTVSWYQQALGQGPQFIFQYYREEENGRGNFPPRFSGLQFPNYSSELNVNALELDDSALYLCASSHDNSPIHFGNGTRLTVT.

As to this clonotype: This may arise from a read error, as a much more abundant clone is one base away. V usage is TRBV7-9 and J usage is TRBJ1-2, with TRBD1 as a possible D gene (5 bases). Germline V gene sequence: CDR1 SEHNR, CDR2 FQNEAQ (reference sequence). The CDR3 loop spans 10 amino acids. Trimming left V 8 bases short and J 7 bases short, with 8 bases between. In DNA, the CDR3 is TGTGCCAGCGGGGGTTGTGGCTACACCTTC. Amino acid sequence: CASGGCGYTF. Variable domain in full (rest from reference TRBV7-9 and TRBJ1-2): DTGVSQNPRHKITKRGQNVTFRCDPISEHNRLYWYRQTLGQGPEFLTYFQNEAQLEKSRLLSDRFSAERPKGSFSTLEIQRTEQGDSAMYLCASGGCGYTFGSGTRLTVV.

This rearrangement joins TRBV19 to TRBJ1-1; D perhaps matches TRBD1 (5 bases). Germline V gene lookup returns CDR1 LNHDA and CDR2 SQIVND (reference sequence). The CDR3 runs to 14 residues. Trimming removed 7 bases at V and 1 base at J, with 13 bases between. DNA for the CDR3: TGTGCCAGTAAAAGTTCGGGGGGGAACACTGAAGCTTTCTTT. The encoded protein is CASKSSGGNTEAFF.

On this clonotype: Given a much more abundant clone one base away, this may be a read error. This sequence joins TRBV6-7 and TRBJ2-4; D may be TRBD1 or TRBD2 (6 bases each). TRBV6-7 is classed as an ORF, of uncertain function. The length of the CDR3 is 18 residues. CDR3 DNA sequence: TGTGCCGGCAGTTACTTGCGGGGATCGACAGGAGCCAAAAACATTCAGTACTTC. Residues: CAGSYLRGSTGAKNIQYF.

A few counts support this clonotype. Here the CDR3 DNA reads TGCGCCAGCAGCGCGGAGTCCACAGATACGCAGTATTTT. Encoded protein: CASSAESTDTQYF. The V call is TRBV5-1, the J call TRBJ2-3; D is unresolved. The germline CDR1 and CDR2 sequences are SGHRS and YFSETQ. The CDR3 is 13 residues long. V dropped 4 bases and J dropped 2 bases, with 8 bases sitting between them.

V and J are TRBV19 and TRBJ2-3, with a possible D match to TRBD2 (6 bases). Germline CDR1 LNHDA, CDR2 SQIVND (reference sequence). Trimming took off 4 bases at V and 0 bases at J, with 14 bases between the two ends. CDR3 length: 16 residues. In DNA form, the CDR3 reads TGTGCCAGTAGTACGGTCCCGGGACTGAGCACAGATACGCAGTATTTT. It specifies CASSTVPGLSTDTQYF.

This clonotype was seen only a few times. This sequence joins TRBV5-5 and TRBJ2-1; no clear D gene. The CDR3 consists of 14 residues. The germline V gene encodes CDR1 SGHKS and CDR2 YYEKEE (reference sequence). The V end lost 0 bases, the J end lost 1 base, and 5 bases lay between the germline ends. This CDR3 reads CASSLVSSYNEQFF. DNA for the CDR3: TGTGCCAGCAGCTTGGTTTCTTCCTACAATGAGCAGTTCTTC. Based on the CDR3 plus reference TRBV5-5 and TRBJ2-1, the full variable domain is DAGVTQSPTHLIKTRGQQVTLRCSPISGHKSVSWYQQVLGQGPQFIFQYYEKEERGRGNFPDRFSARQFPNYSSELNVNALLLGDSALYLCASSLVSSYNEQFFGPGTRLTVL.

V usage is TRBV5-7 and J usage is TRBJ2-7, with D unresolved. TRBV5-7 is treated as an ORF (open reading frame) with a function not yet certain. V lost 2 bases and J 7 bases, leaving 19 bases between the germline ends. The CDR3 runs to 15 residues. CDR3 nucleotides: TGTGCCAGCAGCTTAGGCCCGAGACACCTCTCAGAGCAGTACTTC. Translating gives CASSLGPRHLSEQYF.

Regarding this clonotype: This may be a read error: a much more frequent sequence differs by one nucleotide. This chain links TRBV6-1 with TRBJ1-4; no clear D. Germline V gives CDR1 MNHNS, CDR2 SASEGT. Trimming pared 10 bases from V and 5 bases from J, leaving 8 bases between. The CDR3 extends over 11 amino acids. The CDR3 spells CAITYNEKLFF. In DNA, the CDR3 is TGTGCCATCACCTACAATGAAAAACTGTTTTTT.

On this clonotype: A much more abundant neighbour one base away suggests this may be a read error. This chain links TRBV6-2 or TRBV6-3 with TRBJ1-5, with D possibly TRBD1 on 5 matching bases. The germline gives CDR1 MNHEY, CDR2 SVGEGT. This CDR3 contains 15 residues. The CDR3 region has the DNA TGTTCCAGCAGTACCCCGAGACAGACCAATCAGCCCCAGCATTTT. Translation: CSSSTPRQTNQPQHF.

The gene calls are TRBV10-3 and TRBJ2-1; 13 nucleotides line up with TRBD2. Germline lookup yields CDR1 ENHRY and CDR2 SYGVKD. V shed 4 bases, J shed 12 bases, and the junction held 9 bases outside the gene matches. The CDR3 length is 15 residues. CDR3 in amino acids: CAISAQLAGGPGQFF. The CDR3 region has the DNA TGTGCCATCAGTGCCCAACTAGCGGGAGGGCCTGGGCAGTTCTTC.

Regarding this clonotype: Given a much more abundant clone one base away, this may be a read error. This chain joins TRBV12-3 or TRBV12-4 and TRBJ1-2; D uncertain. V dropped 11 bases and J dropped 8 bases, with 18 bases sitting between them. The CDR3 is 12 residues long. CDR3 loop: CACTTKPMGYTF. CDR3 sequence (DNA): TGTGCCTGCACCACAAAACCTATGGGCTACACCTTC.

In regard to this clonotype: A much larger clonotype is one base distant, so this may be a read error. V usage is TRBV12-3 or TRBV12-4 and J usage is TRBJ2-3, with a possible D match to TRBD2 (5 bases). CDR3 length: 16 residues. Trimming pared 5 bases from V and 4 bases from J, leaving 19 bases between. The CDR3 DNA sequence: TGTGCCAGCAGTCCCTATAGCGAGATTAGCTCAGATACGCAGTATTTT. This gives the protein CASSPYSEISSDTQYF.

About this clonotype: It may be a read error: a sequence one base away is much more abundant. The V gene is TRBV6-6, the J gene TRBJ1-2, with no clear D. V lost 5 bases and J lost 6, with 13 bases in between. Germline values: CDR1 MNHNY, CDR2 SVGAGI (reference sequence). CDR3 length: 13 amino acids. CDR3: CASSPGIGNGYTF. In nucleotides, the CDR3 is TGTGCCAGCAGTCCCGGGATAGGGAATGGCTACACCTTC.